This TCR beta chain originates from a study of CD8+ T cells in alopecia areata. Treatment defined: oral pan-JAK inhibitor, 5-10 mg twice daily. As part of sample collection, lesional scalp punch biopsies and peripheral blood were taken from alopecia areata patients. This clone was picked up a small number of times. What it binds is not known. The sequencing template was cDNA reverse transcribed from extracted RNA. The method was immunoSEQ multiplex PCR; TCRdb's version includes in-frame clones alone and lacks a portion of them. The profile shows more than 200,000 clones, less than 45% of them singletons. Study-wide findings and caveats: In scalp, tofacitinib significantly decreased clonality and expanded CD8+ clones among the top 100.

Germline V gene data show CDR1 as SGHTA and CDR2 as FQGNSA. V was pared by 5 bases and J by 2 bases, with 19 bases between. This CDR3 comprises 17 residues. The TCR comes from a human donor with alopecia areata. This chain uses TRBV7-2 with TRBJ2-1; maybe TRBD2 (6 bases). Specimen: CD4+ T cells sorted from blood, collected at approximately week 36, from a patient treated with tofacitinib. CDR3 protein: CASSPTGTPPTYNEQFF. Here the CDR3 DNA reads TGTGCCAGCAGCCCGACCGGGACTCCCCCAACCTACAATGAGCAGTTCTTC.